The TCR beta chain under discussion was sequenced for a study of blood T cell repertoires in COVID-19 (TCRdb year 2020). With respect to the entire study: Collaborator samples came from the United States, Italy and Spain and covered acute and convalescent phases of COVID-19. The prospective study material was composed of cDNA or gDNA derived from T cells, B-cell-depleted T cells, or PBMCs. Deeply sampled blood TCRbeta repertoires from subjects exposed to, actively infected with, or recovered from COVID-19 were included in the dataset. The repertoires were made available in a free public database intended to serve as a resource for research on the immune response to SARS-CoV-2. Samples were obtained from the ongoing ImmuneRACE study (first 160 participants) and from 1,000 to 1,500 subjects provided by 6 global collaborators. A de-identified subject ID, COVID-19 status, age in years and sex were almost always included in the sample metadata. Where HLA class I and class II types were available, the types were taken from metadata supplied by the sample provider, not from assay-based typing. Beyond this particular receptor, the publication reports: The quantity of clinical and demographic metadata differed by source and by participant and was supplied without curation.

The immunoSEQ Assay, a bias-controlled multiplex PCR, was used to amplify TCRbeta CDR3 regions from genomic DNA. In the original analysis: Nucleated cell counts per sample were estimated from amplification of reference gene primers within the assay. To quantify the absolute abundance of each unique TCRbeta CDR3 rearrangement, sequence reads were collapsed and filtered. For each sample, productive Simpson clonality was calculated by taking the square root of Simpson's diversity index across productive rearrangements. Imported from immuneACCESS, the table was reduced by TCRdb to in-frame sequences with V and J called. These copies leave out some clones; in studies compared against another copy, an unresolved V gene accounts for under half, and the cause of the remainder is not known. V and J calls and clone size are copied from that table; D and trimming were computed from the DNA. Present in this sample are 100,000 to 150,000 clones, approximately 83% of which were seen just once. 6.6% of the sample lies in the top ten.

Whole blood was collected in K2EDTA tubes by collaborating institutions according to the institutions' own protocols. For TCRbeta analysis, collaborators shipped samples as frozen whole blood, isolated PBMCs, or DNA extracted from either of those sample types. A remark on this clone: Its cognate antigen has yet to be identified. No quality values exist for individual bases; no much larger clone is one base distant.

V and J are truncated by 6 bases and 0 bases respectively, leaving an intervening sequence of 14 bases. Reading the germline V gene gives CDR1 KGHSH and CDR2 LQKENI. The CDR3 runs 16 residues from the cysteine to the phenylalanine. Only the CDR3 portion is preserved as DNA: 48 bases, with reading frame beginning at the first base. What was sequenced was peripheral blood. The chain couples TRBV18 to TRBJ2-2; D gene: possibly TRBD2, on 6 matching bases. The clonotype originates from a man older than 75 with active or convalescent COVID-19. The base sequence is TGTGCCAGCTCCCCTCGGCGGGGCTCGAACACCGGGGAGCTGTTTTTT. Translated, it gives CASSPRRGSNTGELFF.